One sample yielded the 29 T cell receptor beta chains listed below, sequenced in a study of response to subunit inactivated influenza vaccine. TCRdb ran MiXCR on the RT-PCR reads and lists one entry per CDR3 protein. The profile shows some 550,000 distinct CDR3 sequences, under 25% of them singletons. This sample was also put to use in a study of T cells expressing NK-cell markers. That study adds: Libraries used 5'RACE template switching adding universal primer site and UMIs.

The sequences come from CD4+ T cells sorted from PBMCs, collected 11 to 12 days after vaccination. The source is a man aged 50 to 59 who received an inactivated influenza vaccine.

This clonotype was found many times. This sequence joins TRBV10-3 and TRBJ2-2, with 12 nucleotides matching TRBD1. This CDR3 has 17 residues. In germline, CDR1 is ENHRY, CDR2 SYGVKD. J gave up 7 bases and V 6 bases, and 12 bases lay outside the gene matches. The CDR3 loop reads CAISTTVGQGAIGELFF. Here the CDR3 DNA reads TGTGCCATCAGCACAACTGTGGGACAGGGGGCGATCGGGGAGCTGTTTTTT.

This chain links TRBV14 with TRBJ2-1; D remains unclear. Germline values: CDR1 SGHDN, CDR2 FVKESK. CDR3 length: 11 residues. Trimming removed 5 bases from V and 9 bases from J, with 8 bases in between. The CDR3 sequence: CASSVMGEQFF. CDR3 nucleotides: TGTGCCAGCAGCGTCATGGGTGAGCAGTTCTTC.

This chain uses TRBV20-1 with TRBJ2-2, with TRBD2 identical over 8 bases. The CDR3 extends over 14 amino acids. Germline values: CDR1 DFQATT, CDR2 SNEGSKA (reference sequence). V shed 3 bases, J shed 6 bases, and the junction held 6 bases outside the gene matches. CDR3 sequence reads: CSASVGGASGELFF. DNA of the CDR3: TGCAGTGCTAGTGTCGGGGGGGCTTCCGGGGAGCTGTTTTTT.

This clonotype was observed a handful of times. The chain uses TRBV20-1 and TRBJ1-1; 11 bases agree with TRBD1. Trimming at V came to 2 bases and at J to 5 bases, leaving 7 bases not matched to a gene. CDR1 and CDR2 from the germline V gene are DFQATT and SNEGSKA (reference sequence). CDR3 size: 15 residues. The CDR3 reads CSARTGTGGRTEAFF. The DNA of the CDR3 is TGCAGTGCTAGAACCGGGACAGGGGGTAGGACTGAAGCTTTCTTT.

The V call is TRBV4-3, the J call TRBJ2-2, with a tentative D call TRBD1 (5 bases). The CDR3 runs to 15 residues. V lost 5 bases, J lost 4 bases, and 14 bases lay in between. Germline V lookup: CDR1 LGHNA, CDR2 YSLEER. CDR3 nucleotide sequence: TGCGCCAGCAGCACCCGGTTGCAGGGCACCGGGGAGCTGTTTTTT. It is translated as CASSTRLQGTGELFF.

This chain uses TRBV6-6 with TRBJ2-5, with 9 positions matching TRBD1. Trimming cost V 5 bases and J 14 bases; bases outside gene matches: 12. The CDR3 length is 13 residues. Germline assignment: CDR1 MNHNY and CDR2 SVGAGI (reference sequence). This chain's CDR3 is CASSHERQGVTYF. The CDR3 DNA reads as TGTGCCAGCAGTCACGAGCGACAGGGGGTAACTTACTTC.

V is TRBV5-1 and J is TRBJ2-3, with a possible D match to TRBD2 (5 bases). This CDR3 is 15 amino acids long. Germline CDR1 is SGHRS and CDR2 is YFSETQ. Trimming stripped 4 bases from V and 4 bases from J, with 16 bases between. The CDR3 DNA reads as TGCGCCAGCAGCCCCGCTGTGAGGGCTTCAGATACGCAGTATTTT. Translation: CASSPAVRASDTQYF. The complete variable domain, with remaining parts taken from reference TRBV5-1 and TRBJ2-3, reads KAGVTQTPRYLIKTRGQQVTLSCSPISGHRSVSWYQQTPGQGLQFLFEYFSETQRNKGNFPGRFSGRQFSNSRSEMNVSTLELGDSALYLCASSPAVRASDTQYFGPGTRLTVL.

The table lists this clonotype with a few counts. The CDR3 loop reads CASSPSGKRYEQYF. The CDR3 coding sequence is TGTGCCAGCTCACCATCAGGGAAACGTTACGAGCAGTACTTC. This chain links TRBV18 with TRBJ2-7; possibly TRBD1 for D (5 bases). Trimming cost V 2 bases and J 4 bases, with 12 bases left between them. Per germline, CDR1 KGHSH and CDR2 LQKENI. This CDR3 spans 14 amino acids.

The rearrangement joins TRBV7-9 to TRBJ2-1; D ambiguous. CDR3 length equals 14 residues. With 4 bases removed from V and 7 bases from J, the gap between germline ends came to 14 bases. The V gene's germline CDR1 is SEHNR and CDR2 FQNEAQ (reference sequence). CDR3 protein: CASSSVRPKNEQFF. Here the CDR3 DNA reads TGTGCCAGCAGCTCCGTTCGGCCCAAGAATGAGCAGTTCTTC.

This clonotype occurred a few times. CDR3 protein: CSVEYSGNTIYF. In nucleotides, the CDR3 is TGCAGCGTTGAATATAGCGGAAACACCATATATTTT. The V and J genes are TRBV29-1 and TRBJ1-3; D unclear. The V end lost 2 bases, the J end lost 4 bases, and 6 bases lay between the germline ends. Germline assignment: CDR1 SQVTM and CDR2 ANQGSEA. The CDR3 is 12 amino acids. Supplemented by reference TRBV29-1 and TRBJ1-3, the full variable domain reads SAVISQKPSRDICQRGTSLTIQCQVDSQVTMMFWYRQQPGQSLTLIATANQGSEATYESGFVIDKFPISRPNLTFSTLTVSNMSPEDSSIYLCSVEYSGNTIYFGEGSWLTVV.

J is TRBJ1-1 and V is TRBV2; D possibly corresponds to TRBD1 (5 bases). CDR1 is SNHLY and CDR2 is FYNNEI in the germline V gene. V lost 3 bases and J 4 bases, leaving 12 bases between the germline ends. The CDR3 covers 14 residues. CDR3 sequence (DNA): TGTGCCAGCAGTGATTCGATGGGGCTCACTGAAGCTTTCTTT. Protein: CASSDSMGLTEAFF.

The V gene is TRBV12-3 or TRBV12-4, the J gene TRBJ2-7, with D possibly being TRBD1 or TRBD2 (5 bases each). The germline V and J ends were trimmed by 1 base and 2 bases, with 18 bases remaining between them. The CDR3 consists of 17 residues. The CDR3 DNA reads TGTGCCAGCAGTTTAGAATTAGGCAGGGACCTGACCTACGAGCAGTACTTC. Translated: CASSLELGRDLTYEQYF.

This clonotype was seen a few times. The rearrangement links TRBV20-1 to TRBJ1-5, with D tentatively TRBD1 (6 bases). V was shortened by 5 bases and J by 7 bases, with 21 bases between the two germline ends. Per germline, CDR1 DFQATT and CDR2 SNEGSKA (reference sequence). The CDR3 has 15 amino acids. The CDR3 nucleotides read TGCAGTGCTGGACCCACAGGGCCTTGGGGCCAGCCCCAGCATTTT. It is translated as CSAGPTGPWGQPQHF.

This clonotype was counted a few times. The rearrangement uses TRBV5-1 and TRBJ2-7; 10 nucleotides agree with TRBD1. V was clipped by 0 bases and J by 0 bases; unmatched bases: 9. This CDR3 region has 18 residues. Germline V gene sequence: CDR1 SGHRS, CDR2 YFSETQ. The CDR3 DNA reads TGCGCCAGCAGCTTGGCCAAGACAGGGGGCCAATACTCCTACGAGCAGTACTTC. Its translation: CASSLAKTGGQYSYEQYF.

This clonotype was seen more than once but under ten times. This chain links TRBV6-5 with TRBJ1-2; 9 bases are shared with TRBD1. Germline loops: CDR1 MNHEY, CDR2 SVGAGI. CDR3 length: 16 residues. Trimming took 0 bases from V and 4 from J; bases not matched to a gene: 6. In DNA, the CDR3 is TGTGCCAGCAGTTACTCGTCCCGACAGGGGGGCTATGGCTACACCTTC. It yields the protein CASSYSSRQGGYGYTF.

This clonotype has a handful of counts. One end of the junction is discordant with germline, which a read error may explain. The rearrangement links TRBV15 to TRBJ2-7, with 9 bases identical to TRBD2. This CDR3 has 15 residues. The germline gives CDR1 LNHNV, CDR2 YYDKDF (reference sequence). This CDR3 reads CSTSRDPLAGWEQYF. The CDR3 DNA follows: TGTTCCACCAGCAGAGATCCCCTAGCGGGATGGGAGCAGTACTTC.

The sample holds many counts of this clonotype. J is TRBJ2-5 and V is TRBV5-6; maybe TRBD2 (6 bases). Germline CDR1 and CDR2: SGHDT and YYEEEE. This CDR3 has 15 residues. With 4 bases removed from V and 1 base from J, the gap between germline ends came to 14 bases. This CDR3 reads CASSGEEGPQETQYF. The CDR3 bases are TGTGCCAGCAGCGGGGAGGAGGGCCCCCAAGAGACCCAGTACTTC.

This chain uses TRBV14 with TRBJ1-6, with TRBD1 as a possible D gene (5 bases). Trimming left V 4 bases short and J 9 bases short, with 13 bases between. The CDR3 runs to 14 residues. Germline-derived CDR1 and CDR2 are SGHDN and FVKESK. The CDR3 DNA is TGTGCCAGCAGCCGATGGACATTGGGTTCACCCCTCCACTTT. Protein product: CASSRWTLGSPLHF. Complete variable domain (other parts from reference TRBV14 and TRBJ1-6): EAGVTQFPSHSVIEKGQTVTLRCDPISGHDNLYWYRRVMGKEIKFLLHFVKESKQDESGMPNNRFLAERTGGTYSTLKVQPAELEDSGVYFCASSRWTLGSPLHFGNGTRLTVT.

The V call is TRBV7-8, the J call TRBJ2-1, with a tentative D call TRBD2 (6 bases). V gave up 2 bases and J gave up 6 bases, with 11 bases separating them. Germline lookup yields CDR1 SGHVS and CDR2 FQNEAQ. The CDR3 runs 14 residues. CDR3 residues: CASSLWDLGNEQFF. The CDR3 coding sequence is TGTGCCAGCAGCTTATGGGACTTAGGCAATGAGCAGTTCTTC.

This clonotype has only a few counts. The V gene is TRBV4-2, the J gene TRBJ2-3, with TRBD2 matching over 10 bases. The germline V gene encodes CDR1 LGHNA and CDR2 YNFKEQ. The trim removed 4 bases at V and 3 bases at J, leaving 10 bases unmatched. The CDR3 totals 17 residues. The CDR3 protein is CASSPSGRADWTDTQYF. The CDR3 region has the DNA TGTGCCAGCAGCCCCAGCGGGAGGGCCGATTGGACAGATACGCAGTATTTT.

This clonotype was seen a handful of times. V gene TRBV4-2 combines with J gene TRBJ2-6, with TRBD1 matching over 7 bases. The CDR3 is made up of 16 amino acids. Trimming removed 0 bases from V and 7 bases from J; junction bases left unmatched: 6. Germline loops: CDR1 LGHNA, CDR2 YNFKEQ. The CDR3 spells CASSQDGAGGANVLTF. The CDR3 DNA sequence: TGTGCCAGCAGCCAAGATGGGGCAGGGGGTGCCAACGTCCTGACTTTC.

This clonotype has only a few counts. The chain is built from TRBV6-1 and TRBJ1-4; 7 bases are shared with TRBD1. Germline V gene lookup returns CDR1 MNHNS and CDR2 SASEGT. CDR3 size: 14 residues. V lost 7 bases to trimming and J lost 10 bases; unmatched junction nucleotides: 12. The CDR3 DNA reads TGTGCCAGCACCAACTCGCGGCAGGGGGGAAAACTGTTTTTT. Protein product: CASTNSRQGGKLFF.

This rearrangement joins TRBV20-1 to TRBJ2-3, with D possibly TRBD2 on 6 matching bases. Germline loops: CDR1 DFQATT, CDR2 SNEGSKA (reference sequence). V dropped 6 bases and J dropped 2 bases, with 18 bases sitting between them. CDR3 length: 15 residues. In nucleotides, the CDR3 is TGCAGTGCCACCGACTTAGCGGAGCTCACAGATACGCAGTATTTT. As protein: CSATDLAELTDTQYF.

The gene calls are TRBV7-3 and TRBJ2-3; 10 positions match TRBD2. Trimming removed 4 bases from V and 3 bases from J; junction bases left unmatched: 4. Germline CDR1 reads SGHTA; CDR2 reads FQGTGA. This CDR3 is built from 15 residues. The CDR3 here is CASSSFSGGTDTQYF. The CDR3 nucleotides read TGTGCCAGCAGCTCCTTTAGCGGGGGGACAGATACGCAGTATTTT.

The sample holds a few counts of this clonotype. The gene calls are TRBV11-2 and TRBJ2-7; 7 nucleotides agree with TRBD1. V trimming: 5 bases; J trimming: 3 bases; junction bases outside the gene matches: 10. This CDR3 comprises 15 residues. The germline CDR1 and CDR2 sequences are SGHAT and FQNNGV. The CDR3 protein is CASSPRQGYNYEQYF. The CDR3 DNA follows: TGTGCCAGCAGCCCCCGACAGGGTTACAACTACGAGCAGTACTTC.

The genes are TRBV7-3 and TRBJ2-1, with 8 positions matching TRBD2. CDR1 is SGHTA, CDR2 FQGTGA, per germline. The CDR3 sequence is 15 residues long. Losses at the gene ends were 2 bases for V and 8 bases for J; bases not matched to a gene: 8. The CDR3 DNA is TGTGCCAGCAGCTTACTCCGGGAGGGCCCTTATGAGCAGTTCTTC. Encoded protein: CASSLLREGPYEQFF.

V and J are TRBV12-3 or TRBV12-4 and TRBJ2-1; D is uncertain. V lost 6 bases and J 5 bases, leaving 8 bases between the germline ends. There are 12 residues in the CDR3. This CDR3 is CASRARNNEQFF. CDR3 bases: TGTGCCAGCAGAGCAAGAAACAATGAGCAGTTCTTC.

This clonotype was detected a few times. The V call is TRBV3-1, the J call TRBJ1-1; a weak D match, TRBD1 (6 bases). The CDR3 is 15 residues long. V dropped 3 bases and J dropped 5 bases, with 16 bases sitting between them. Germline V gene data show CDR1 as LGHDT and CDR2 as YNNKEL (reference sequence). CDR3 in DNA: TGTGCCAGCAGCCACGCTGGACAGCGGAAGACTGAAGCTTTCTTT. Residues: CASSHAGQRKTEAFF.

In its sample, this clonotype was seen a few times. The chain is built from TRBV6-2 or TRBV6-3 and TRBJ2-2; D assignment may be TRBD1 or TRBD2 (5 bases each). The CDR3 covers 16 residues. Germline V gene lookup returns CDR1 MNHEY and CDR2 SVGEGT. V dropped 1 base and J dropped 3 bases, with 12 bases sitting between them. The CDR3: CASSYWGRSHTGELFF. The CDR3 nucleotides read TGTGCCAGCAGTTACTGGGGACGATCTCACACCGGGGAGCTGTTTTTT.